This section outlines one T cell receptor (beta chain) sequence together with its context. The method was immunoSEQ multiplex PCR; TCRdb's version includes in-frame clones alone and lacks a portion of them. This sample carries more than 70,000 clones, 86% of them seen once, and the ten largest clones take approximately 5.6%. The data derive from a study of identifying expanded T cells in peripheral blood. Germline CDR1 ENHRY, CDR2 SYGVKD. The CDR3 contains 14 residues. With 0 bases removed from V and 2 bases from J, the gap between germline ends came to 7 bases. The gene calls are TRBV10-3 and TRBJ1-1; D uncertain. The receptor comes from a person between 18 and 75 years old in good health. The specimen sequenced was blood. CDR3 nucleotide sequence: TGTGCCATCAGTGAGTCGACGGGCAACACTGAAGCTTTCTTT. Translated, it gives CAISESTGNTEAFF.